This T cell receptor (beta chain) was sequenced for a study of blood T cell repertoires in COVID-19 (dated by TCRdb to about 2020). As for the study more broadly: The collaborator samples originated in the United States, Italy and Spain and spanned the acute and convalescent phases of COVID-19. The repertoires were released in a freely available public database intended as a resource for research on the immune response to SARS-CoV-2. Subjects who had been exposed to COVID-19, were actively infected with it, or had recovered from it provided the deeply sampled blood TCRbeta repertoires that made up the dataset. Sample metadata almost always included a de-identified subject ID, COVID-19 status, age in years and sex. The prospective study material was composed of cDNA or gDNA derived from T cells, B-cell-depleted T cells, or PBMCs. Samples were obtained from the ongoing ImmuneRACE study (first 160 participants) and from 1,200 or so subjects provided by 6 global collaborators. Where available, HLA class I and class II types were taken from metadata supplied by the sample provider and were not determined by assay-based typing. Overall study results and their limits: The quantity of clinical and demographic metadata differed by source and by participant and was supplied without curation.

Whole blood was collected in K2EDTA tubes by collaborating institutions according to the institutions' own protocols. For TCRbeta analysis, collaborators shipped samples as frozen whole blood, isolated PBMCs, or DNA extracted from either of those sample types. The immunoSEQ Assay, a bias-controlled multiplex PCR, was used to amplify TCRbeta CDR3 regions from genomic DNA. As for the original processing: Nucleated cell counts per sample were estimated from amplification of reference gene primers within the assay. To quantify the absolute abundance of each unique TCRbeta CDR3 rearrangement, sequence reads were collapsed and filtered. For each sample, productive Simpson clonality was calculated as the square root of Simpson's diversity index across productive rearrangements. The clones in this table, taken by TCRdb from immuneACCESS, are in-frame only. Not every clone is retained; where verified, under half of the shortfall comes from an unresolved V gene, and the cause of the rest is unknown. V, J and clone size were drawn from that table, and D and trimming were deduced from the DNA. The sample contains about 79,000 clones, around 89% of them found a single time. Approximately 13% of the sample goes to the ten largest clones.

CDR1 is given as SQVTM and CDR2 as ANQGSEA, both from the germline V gene. At the junction V is shortened by 4 bases and J by 3 bases; bases outside the gene matches: 2. From the cysteine up to the phenylalanine, the CDR3 has a length of 12 residues. Only the CDR3 DNA stays, 36 bases, in frame from base 1. With respect to this clone: Its antigen remains unidentified. It has no much larger one-base neighbor in the sample; base qualities were not kept.

The chain is made from TRBV29-1 and TRBJ1-2, with 7 central nucleotides matching TRBD1. The TCR was taken from a man aged 65 to 85 with active or convalescent COVID-19. Sequenced input: peripheral blood. Read as DNA, the sequence is TGCAGCGTTGGACAGGGCGACTATGGCTACACCTTC. This codes for CSVGQGDYGYTF.